These 11 T cell receptor beta chains were sequenced from one sample in a study of cytomegalovirus exposure and HLA in healthy donors. Primers for the PCR totalled 60 Vbeta and 13 Jbeta. Generated by immunoSEQ multiplex PCR, the TCRdb table keeps only in-frame clones and is missing some. Here the sample spans about 150,000 clones, roughly 80% being singletons. Material: PBMCs. These TCRs come from a male donor in good health and CMV-seronegative.

V and J are TRBV11-2 and TRBJ2-7; D gene uncertain. Germline V gives CDR1 SGHAT, CDR2 FQNNGV. The V gene lost 3 bases and the J gene lost 5 bases, with 8 bases spanning the gap. The CDR3 loop spans 12 amino acids. The CDR3 loop reads CASSFSSDEQYF. The CDR3 DNA follows: TGTGCCAGCAGCTTTTCCTCTGACGAGCAGTACTTC.

The CDR3 reads CASSLTGTGAWVNTIYF. In nucleotides, the CDR3 is TGTGCCAGCAGCCTGACCGGGACAGGGGCGTGGGTAAACACCATATATTTT. The chain joins TRBV5-5 to TRBJ1-3, with 10 bases fitting TRBD1. V was pared by 4 bases and J by 6 bases, with 13 bases of the junction left unmatched. Per the germline V gene, CDR1 is SGHKS and CDR2 is YYEKEE (reference sequence). The CDR3 runs to 17 residues.

V is TRBV5-1 and J is TRBJ2-1, with 12 bases matching TRBD2. CDR1 is SGHRS, CDR2 YFSETQ, per germline. V was clipped by 2 bases and J by 8 bases; unmatched bases: 11. The CDR3 totals 17 residues. In DNA form, the CDR3 reads TGCGCCAGCAGCTTTGCTAGCGGGAGGGCCATATTCCATGAGCAGTTCTTC. Residues: CASSFASGRAIFHEQFF.

The chain has TRBV5-6 and TRBJ1-5; TRBD1 agrees at 7 bases. This CDR3 is 16 amino acids long. Germline-derived CDR1 and CDR2 are SGHDT and YYEEEE. The junction had 7 bases not matched to a gene; V was cut back by 4 bases and J by 0 bases. CDR3 amino acids: CASSPPGQRSNQPQHF. The CDR3 region has the DNA TGTGCCAGCAGCCCACCGGGACAGCGTAGCAATCAGCCCCAGCATTTT. The full variable domain, rest sourced from reference TRBV5-6 and TRBJ1-5, is DAGVTQSPTHLIKTRGQQVTLRCSPKSGHDTVSWYQQALGQGPQFIFQYYEEEERQRGNFPDRFSGHQFPNYSSELNVNALLLGDSALYLCASSPPGQRSNQPQHFGDGTRLSIL.

This clone was seen just once. The chain uses TRBV29-1 and TRBJ2-7; TRBD2 might be the D (5 bases). This CDR3 spans 11 amino acids. V lost 5 bases to trimming and J lost 2 bases, with 7 bases between them. Germline CDR1 is SQVTM and CDR2 is ANQGSEA. CDR3 protein: CSVPGTYEQYF. The CDR3 DNA is TGCAGCGTTCCGGGAACCTACGAGCAGTACTTC.

The chain is built from TRBV13 and TRBJ2-2; 9 nucleotides align to TRBD2. CDR3 length: 16 amino acids. The V gene end was trimmed by 3 bases and the J gene end by 10 bases; junction bases not matched to a gene: 12. Germline-derived CDR1 and CDR2 are PRHDT and FYEKMQ (reference sequence). In DNA, the CDR3 is TGTGCCAGCAGCTTGGGTGCCCGGGGACTAGCTGTGGAGCTGTTTTTT. Translating gives CASSLGARGLAVELFF.

The chain joins TRBV27 to TRBJ2-1; TRBD2 matches at 7 bases. Trimming at V came to 7 bases and at J to 9 bases, leaving 12 bases not matched to a gene. There are 14 residues in the CDR3. Germline values: CDR1 MNHEY, CDR2 SMNVEV (reference sequence). CDR3 nucleotides: TGTGCCAGCACTCCTCTTGCGGGGGAGGGTGAGCAGTTCTTC. As protein: CASTPLAGEGEQFF.

The chain combines TRBV12-5 with TRBJ1-1, with 7 bases matching TRBD1. V lost 0 bases and J lost 11; bases outside the gene matches: 6. CDR1 and CDR2 from the germline V gene are LGHNT and FRNRAP. This CDR3 region has 13 residues. Here the CDR3 DNA reads TGTGCTAGTGGTTTGGTAGAGGGGGCGGAGGCTTTCTTT. This encodes CASGLVEGAEAFF.

The CDR3 DNA is TGCGCCAGCCAGTTATCGGGAGGGCCCGACGAGCAGTACTTC. It encodes CASQLSGGPDEQYF. This rearrangement joins TRBV5-1 to TRBJ2-7; TRBD2 agrees at 8 bases. The CDR3 runs 14 residues. CDR1 is SGHRS, CDR2 YFSETQ, per germline. The V gene end was trimmed by 7 bases and the J gene end by 5 bases; junction bases not matched to a gene: 11.

The V gene is TRBV4-1, the J gene TRBJ1-1; D remains ambiguous. CDR1 and CDR2 (germline): MGHRA, YSYEKL. V was clipped by 1 base and J by 5 bases, with 23 bases between them. The CDR3 covers 18 residues. CDR3 sequence (DNA): TGCGCCAGCAGCCAAGGAGACTCTCGAGGGATGGGAGGGACTGAAGCTTTCTTT. It encodes CASSQGDSRGMGGTEAFF.

The chain links TRBV5-1 to TRBJ2-7; 7 nucleotides match TRBD2. The CDR3 totals 14 residues. V was pared by 3 bases and J by 6 bases, with 9 bases of the junction left unmatched. Germline CDR1 is SGHRS and CDR2 is YFSETQ. The CDR3 loop reads CASSWGTTPTEQYF. The CDR3 region has the DNA TGCGCCAGCAGCTGGGGGACTACCCCGACCGAGCAGTACTTC.